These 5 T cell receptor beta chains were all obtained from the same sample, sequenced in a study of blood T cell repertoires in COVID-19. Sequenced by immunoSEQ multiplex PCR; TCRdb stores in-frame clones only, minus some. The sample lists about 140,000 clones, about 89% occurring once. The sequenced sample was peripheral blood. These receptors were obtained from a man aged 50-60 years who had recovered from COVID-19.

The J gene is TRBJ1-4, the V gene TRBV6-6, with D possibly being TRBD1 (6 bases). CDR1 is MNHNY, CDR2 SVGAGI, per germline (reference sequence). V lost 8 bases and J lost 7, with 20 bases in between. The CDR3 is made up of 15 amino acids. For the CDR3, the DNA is TGTGCCAGCCAAGCCGGGAGGGGGGGAGCTGAAAAACTGTTTTTT. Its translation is CASQAGRGGAEKLFF.

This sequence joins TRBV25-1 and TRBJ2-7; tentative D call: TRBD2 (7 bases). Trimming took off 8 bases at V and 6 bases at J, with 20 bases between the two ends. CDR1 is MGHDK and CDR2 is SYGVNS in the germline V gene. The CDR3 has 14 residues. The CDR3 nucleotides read TGTGCCAGCTCCCCAAAGGGGGGGTCGGGCGAGCAGTACTTC. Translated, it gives CASSPKGGSGEQYF.

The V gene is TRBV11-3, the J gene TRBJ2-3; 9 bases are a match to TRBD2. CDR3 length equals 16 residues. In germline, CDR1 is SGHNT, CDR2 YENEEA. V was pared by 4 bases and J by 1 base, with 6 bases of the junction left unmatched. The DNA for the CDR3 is TGTGCCAGCAGCTCGTTAGCGGGGGCTCGCACAGATACGCAGTATTTT. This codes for CASSSLAGARTDTQYF.

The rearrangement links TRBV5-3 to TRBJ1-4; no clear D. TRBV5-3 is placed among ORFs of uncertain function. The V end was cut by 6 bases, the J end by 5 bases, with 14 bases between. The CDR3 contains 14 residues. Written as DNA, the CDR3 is TGTGCCAGAAACGGACTGATTAAAAATGAAAAACTGTTTTTT. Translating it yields CARNGLIKNEKLFF.

CDR3 sequence reads: CASSILGQGVQPQHF. As DNA, the CDR3 is TGTGCCAGTAGTATCCTCGGACAGGGTGTTCAGCCCCAGCATTTT. The V gene is TRBV19, the J gene TRBJ1-5, with 8 bases fitting TRBD1. V gave up 3 bases and J gave up 6 bases; unmatched junction bases: 7. The V gene's germline CDR1 is LNHDA and CDR2 SQIVND (reference sequence). This CDR3 has 15 residues.